The text below deals with one T cell receptor beta chain. One entry per CDR3 protein, without DNA, is what TCRdb gives after re-calling the 5' RACE reads. The sample is made up of fewer than 550,000 distinct CDR3 sequences, and the top ten hold under 3% of it. The sample comes from a study of monozygotic twins with inflammatory bowel disease. The CDR3 runs 15 residues. Germline V gives CDR1 SGHVS, CDR2 FQNEAQ. The source of this sequence is a human donor with ulcerative colitis or Crohn's disease, or a healthy co-twin of an affected twin (not recorded which). The chain recombines TRBV7-8 with TRBJ2-7; TCRdb outputs TRBD1, but without DNA this stays unchecked. Sequencing used blood. The CDR3 is CASSLGGVPSYEQYF.